Shown below are 30 T cell receptor beta chains from a single sample sequenced in a study of shared clonotypes between healthy human individuals. Sequencing was performed with immunoSEQ multiplex PCR; in TCRdb, only in-frame clones are kept and a portion is missing. The table has over a million clones, 60% to 80% seen once. Sequencing was done on a sample of memory CD4+ T cells sorted from blood. Subset in this sample: CD45RA-negative fraction. All receptors derive from a man aged 18 to 29 in good health.

V gene TRBV21-1 combines with J gene TRBJ1-2; the listed D gene, TRBD1, was not tested against the DNA. TRBV21-1 is a pseudogene. The CDR3 is 15 amino acids. The CDR3 DNA follows: TGTGCCAGCAGCAGGGCTAGACAGGGTAACTATGGCTACACCTTC. The encoded protein is CASSRARQGNYGYTF.

The chain carries TRBV7-6 and TRBJ1-4, with TRBD1 as a possible D gene (6 bases). Trimming took 5 bases from V and 5 from J, leaving 12 bases between them. This CDR3 has 14 residues. Looked up from germline, CDR1 is SGHVS and CDR2 is FNYEAQ. The CDR3 DNA is TGTGCCAGCAGCCCGGGGGCGAAAAATGAAAAACTGTTTTTT. Encoded protein: CASSPGAKNEKLFF.

The V and J genes are TRBV19 and TRBJ1-5; TRBD1 might be the D (5 bases). The CDR3 runs 13 residues. V lost 5 bases and J lost 5, with 10 bases in between. Looked up from germline, CDR1 is LNHDA and CDR2 is SQIVND (reference sequence). The CDR3 DNA reads as TGTGCCAGTAGTGCGGACATTTATCAGCCCCAGCATTTT. It yields the protein CASSADIYQPQHF.

J is TRBJ1-1 and V is TRBV9; D uncertain. The CDR3 loop spans 13 amino acids. V was clipped by 1 base and J by 1 base, with 5 bases between them. Germline V gene data show CDR1 as SGDLS and CDR2 as YYNGEE. CDR3 residues: CASSVSANTEAFF. The CDR3 DNA follows: TGTGCCAGCAGCGTATCAGCGAACACTGAAGCTTTCTTT.

This chain connects TRBV11-2 to TRBJ2-3; D unresolved. The CDR3 totals 18 residues. Germline-derived CDR1 and CDR2 are SGHAT and FQNNGV. V dropped 8 bases and J dropped 0 bases, with 24 bases sitting between them. The CDR3 region has the DNA TGTGCCAGCGGACGACTTCAAATACAGTCATCTAGCACAGATACGCAGTATTTT. Translation gives CASGRLQIQSSSTDTQYF.

The chain combines TRBV10-2 with TRBJ1-5; D gene unclear. In germline, CDR1 is WSHSY, CDR2 SAAADI. The CDR3 has 13 amino acids. V lost 8 bases and J 4 bases, leaving 12 bases between the germline ends. CDR3 sequence: CASPSGPNQPQHF. In DNA form, the CDR3 reads TGCGCCAGCCCGTCCGGGCCTAATCAGCCCCAGCATTTT.

The chain uses TRBV7-2 and TRBJ1-2; tentative D call: TRBD1 (5 bases). CDR1 and CDR2 from the germline V gene are SGHTA and FQGNSA. V shed 1 base and J shed 4 bases, with 10 bases lying between them. The CDR3 spans 14 residues. CDR3 in DNA: TGTGCCAGCAGCTTAGGATGGGGGGGCTATGGCTACACCTTC. Translating it yields CASSLGWGGYGYTF.

The rearrangement joins TRBV7-9 to TRBJ2-5; no reliable D call. CDR1 is SEHNR and CDR2 is FQNEAQ in the germline V gene (reference sequence). The CDR3 is 15 residues long. Deletions cut 1 base from V and 2 bases from J, with 11 bases between. For the CDR3, the DNA is TGTGCCAGCAGCTTAGAGCAGACACCTCAAGAGACCCAGTACTTC. Amino acids: CASSLEQTPQETQYF.

This clone was observed many times. V is TRBV7-2 and J is TRBJ2-2; maybe TRBD2 (7 bases). Trimming cost V 3 bases and J 4 bases, with 21 bases left between them. CDR1 SGHTA and CDR2 FQGNSA come from the germline V gene. This CDR3 spans 18 amino acids. CDR3 residues: CASSLGRGRAGSTGELFF. In DNA form, the CDR3 reads TGTGCCAGCAGCTTGGGAAGGGGGAGGGCCGGGAGCACCGGGGAGCTGTTTTTT.

In this sample, this clone turned up a few times. The chain has TRBV9 and TRBJ2-1; possibly TRBD2 for D (6 bases). The CDR3 length is 15 residues. V lost 1 base and J 3 bases, leaving 11 bases between the germline ends. Germline V gene data show CDR1 as SGDLS and CDR2 as YYNGEE. This chain's CDR3 is CASSVQGGYYNEQFF. The CDR3 nucleotides are TGTGCCAGCAGCGTACAGGGAGGCTACTACAATGAGCAGTTCTTC.

The chain couples TRBV2 to TRBJ2-7; a possible D gene is TRBD2 (6 bases). Looked up from germline, CDR1 is SNHLY and CDR2 is FYNNEI. The CDR3 length is 17 residues. V dropped 5 bases and J dropped 3 bases, with 23 bases sitting between them. CDR3 coding DNA: TGTGCCAGCAGTTTGCTGGGACTTACTAACCTCCACTACGAGCAGTACTTC. Residues: CASSLLGLTNLHYEQYF.

The chain couples TRBV19 to TRBJ2-7, with D perhaps TRBD1 (8 bases). Germline V gene lookup returns CDR1 LNHDA and CDR2 SQIVND (reference sequence). Trimming cost V 8 bases and J 7 bases, with 18 bases left between them. The CDR3 loop spans 13 amino acids. CDR3 in amino acids: CASLNRGGTEQYF. The CDR3 nucleotides are TGTGCCAGTCTAAACAGGGGGGGTACAGAGCAGTACTTC.

This clone was seen a handful of times. The V and J genes are TRBV27 and TRBJ1-6; 8 bases are a match to TRBD1. The V segment lost 6 bases and the J segment 4 bases; nucleotides outside the gene matches: 5. The V gene's germline CDR1 is MNHEY and CDR2 SMNVEV (reference sequence). This CDR3 comprises 15 residues. In DNA, the CDR3 is TGTGCCAGCAGGGGGGGACAGGCATATAATTCACCCCTCCACTTT. Protein product: CASRGGQAYNSPLHF.

This chain joins TRBV4-3 and TRBJ2-3; 12 nucleotides line up with TRBD2. The germline V gene encodes CDR1 LGHNA and CDR2 YSLEER. CDR3 size: 18 residues. Trimming cost V 5 bases and J 4 bases; bases outside gene matches: 13. Here the CDR3 reads CASSAQTSGSSRADTQYF. The CDR3 bases are TGCGCCAGCAGCGCTCAGACTAGCGGGAGTAGTAGGGCAGATACGCAGTATTTT.

This clone was seen a single time. J is TRBJ2-1 and V is TRBV27, with TRBD2 as a possible D gene (6 bases). The germline V and J ends were trimmed by 5 bases and 4 bases, with 15 bases remaining between them. The V gene's germline CDR1 is MNHEY and CDR2 SMNVEV (reference sequence). The CDR3 loop spans 15 amino acids. The CDR3 DNA reads TGTGCCAGCAGTGTCGACGGAGGGTTGTACAATGAGCAGTTCTTC. Protein sequence: CASSVDGGLYNEQFF.

The gene calls are TRBV5-6 and TRBJ2-7; 7 nucleotides align to TRBD1. CDR1 is SGHDT and CDR2 is YYEEEE in the germline V gene. J gave up 3 bases and V 4 bases, and 7 bases lay outside the gene matches. The CDR3 is made up of 14 amino acids. This CDR3 is CASSTGTALYEQYF. In DNA, the CDR3 is TGTGCCAGCAGCACCGGGACAGCCCTCTACGAGCAGTACTTC.

This clone was seen a handful of times. This chain joins TRBV10-1 and TRBJ2-3; D not certain. Between the trimmed V and J ends, which lost 3 bases and 2 bases, there was a span of 3 bases. The CDR3 totals 12 residues. The germline V gene has CDR1 WNHNN and CDR2 SYGVQD (reference sequence). As DNA, the CDR3 is TGCGCCAGCAGTGAATACACAGATACGCAGTATTTT. It specifies CASSEYTDTQYF.

For the CDR3, the DNA is TGTGCCAGCAGCTTAGACTCCGGGGAAGCTTTCTTT. Its translation: CASSLDSGEAFF. The chain employs TRBV11-3 and TRBJ1-1; D ambiguous. This CDR3 has 12 residues. Trimming left V 0 bases short and J 8 bases short, with 7 bases between. Germline lookup yields CDR1 SGHNT and CDR2 YENEEA.

This chain uses TRBV7-2 with TRBJ2-7; 7 bases fit TRBD2. CDR3 length: 16 residues. V trimming: 5 bases; J trimming: 2 bases; junction bases outside the gene matches: 12. Germline V CDR1 and CDR2: SGHTA, FQGNSA. CDR3 coding DNA: TGTGCCAGCAGCCCAAACGGGGGGAGGTCTCCCTACGAGCAGTACTTC. It encodes CASSPNGGRSPYEQYF.

In this sample, this clone turned up once. V is TRBV5-6 and J is TRBJ1-2; maybe TRBD1 (5 bases). V shed 4 bases and J shed 3 bases, with 13 bases lying between them. The germline CDR1 and CDR2 sequences are SGHDT and YYEEEE. This CDR3 contains 14 residues. The CDR3 spells CASSLRGGDYGYTF. Written as DNA, the CDR3 is TGTGCCAGCAGCCTCCGCGGGGGAGACTATGGCTACACCTTC.

The table lists this clone with a count of one. The rearrangement links TRBV27 to TRBJ2-4; 13 nucleotides line up with TRBD2. The CDR3 totals 15 residues. Germline assignment: CDR1 MNHEY and CDR2 SMNVEV (reference sequence). V trimming: 6 bases; J trimming: 6 bases; junction bases outside the gene matches: 5. The CDR3 nucleotides are TGTGCCAGCAGGCCGGGACTAGCGGGAAGAAACATTCAGTACTTC. Amino acids: CASRPGLAGRNIQYF.

This clone came up once. This chain links TRBV10-2 with TRBJ2-3; 8 bases fit TRBD1. The germline gives CDR1 WSHSY, CDR2 SAAADI. V dropped 6 bases and J dropped 6; count of bases not matched to a gene: 8. The CDR3 contains 14 residues. The CDR3 DNA follows: TGCGCCAGCAGCTCCACAGGGGGAATTGATACGCAGTATTTT. Translating it yields CASSSTGGIDTQYF.

J is TRBJ2-3 and V is TRBV2, with 8 bases lining up with TRBD2. Per the germline V gene, CDR1 is SNHLY and CDR2 is FYNNEI. CDR3 size: 17 residues. J lost 4 bases, V lost 7 bases, and 16 bases had no gene match. This CDR3 reads CASTVGTSGLSPDTQYF. The CDR3 nucleotides read TGTGCCAGCACCGTTGGGACTAGTGGTTTATCGCCAGATACGCAGTATTTT. The full variable domain, with the rest looked up from reference TRBV2 and TRBJ2-3, is EPEVTQTPSHQVTQMGQEVILRCVPISNHLYFYWYRQILGQKVEFLVSFYNNEISEKSEIFDDQFSVERPDGSNFTLKIRSTKLEDSAMYFCASTVGTSGLSPDTQYFGPGTRLTVL.

The CDR3 coding sequence is TGCGCCAGCAGCCAAGATTTAGGAACAGACTATGGCTACACCTTC. Translating gives CASSQDLGTDYGYTF. The chain couples TRBV4-3 to TRBJ1-2; D is unresolved. CDR1 is LGHNA, CDR2 YSLEER, per germline. The CDR3 is 15 residues long. The V end lost 0 bases, the J end lost 3 bases, and 11 bases lay between the germline ends.

This clone was detected once. V usage is TRBV10-3 and J usage is TRBJ1-5; D is unclear. The V end was cut by 0 bases, the J end by 2 bases, with 14 bases between. The CDR3 runs 17 residues. Germline CDR1 is ENHRY and CDR2 is SYGVKD. The CDR3 DNA reads TGTGCCATCAGTGAGTCGATGACTTCAGGAGGCAATCAGCCCCAGCATTTT. This encodes CAISESMTSGGNQPQHF.

The J gene is TRBJ2-3, the V gene TRBV5-1, with a weak D call TRBD1 (6 bases). Germline CDR1 is SGHRS and CDR2 is YFSETQ. The CDR3 length is 15 residues. The V and J ends lost 4 bases and 0 bases respectively, with 12 bases between them. The CDR3 DNA reads as TGCGCCAGCAGCAATGGACAGCACAGCACAGATACGCAGTATTTT. Protein: CASSNGQHSTDTQYF.

This chain links TRBV4-3 with TRBJ1-5; possibly TRBD1 for D (6 bases). The V gene lost 0 bases and the J gene lost 0 bases, with 6 bases spanning the gap. CDR1 is LGHNA and CDR2 is YSLEER in the germline V gene. The CDR3 spans 15 residues. Here the CDR3 reads CASSQEQGSNQPQHF. As DNA, the CDR3 is TGCGCCAGCAGCCAAGAACAGGGTAGCAATCAGCCCCAGCATTTT.

This sequence joins TRBV10-3 and TRBJ2-4, with D tentatively TRBD2 (5 bases). CDR3 length equals 15 residues. The germline V and J ends were trimmed by 0 bases and 12 bases, with 18 bases remaining between them. Looked up from germline, CDR1 is ENHRY and CDR2 is SYGVKD. CDR3 sequence: CAISESGETAPPQYF. CDR3 DNA sequence: TGTGCCATCAGTGAGTCGGGAGAAACGGCACCCCCTCAGTACTTC.

The genes are TRBV5-1 and TRBJ2-7; 7 bases are shared with TRBD2. This CDR3 is 13 amino acids long. Losses at the gene ends were 7 bases for V and 5 bases for J; bases not matched to a gene: 9. Germline V CDR1 and CDR2: SGHRS, YFSETQ. The CDR3: CASGGGSADEQYF. CDR3 bases: TGCGCCAGCGGCGGCGGGAGCGCCGACGAGCAGTACTTC. The full variable domain, completed using reference TRBV5-1 and TRBJ2-7, is KAGVTQTPRYLIKTRGQQVTLSCSPISGHRSVSWYQQTPGQGLQFLFEYFSETQRNKGNFPGRFSGRQFSNSRSEMNVSTLELGDSALYLCASGGGSADEQYFGPGTRLTVT.

The chain employs TRBV7-2 and TRBJ2-2; 11 positions agree with TRBD2. The CDR3 is 18 residues long. V trimming: 1 base; J trimming: 2 bases; junction bases outside the gene matches: 6. Germline loops: CDR1 SGHTA, CDR2 FQGNSA. The CDR3 nucleotides are TGTGCCAGCAGCTTAGGGGCTAGCGGGAGGTCCAACACCGGGGAGCTGTTTTTT. As protein: CASSLGASGRSNTGELFF.